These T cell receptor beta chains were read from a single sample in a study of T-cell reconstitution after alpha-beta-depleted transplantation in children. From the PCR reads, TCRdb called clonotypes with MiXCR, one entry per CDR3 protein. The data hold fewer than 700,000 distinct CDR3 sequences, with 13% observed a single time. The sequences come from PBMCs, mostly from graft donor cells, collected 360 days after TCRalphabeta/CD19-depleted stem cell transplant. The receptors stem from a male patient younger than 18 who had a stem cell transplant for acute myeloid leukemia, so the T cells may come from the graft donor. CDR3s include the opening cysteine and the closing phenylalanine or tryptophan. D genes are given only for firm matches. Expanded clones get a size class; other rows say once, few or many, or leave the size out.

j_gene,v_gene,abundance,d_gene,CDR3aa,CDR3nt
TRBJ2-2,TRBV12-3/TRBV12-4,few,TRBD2,CASSLVIAGNTGELFF,TGTGCCAGCAGTCTTGTAATAGCGGGGAACACCGGGGAGCTGTTTTTT
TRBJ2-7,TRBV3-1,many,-,CASSQVGGSYEQYF,TGTGCCAGCAGCCAAGTTGGGGGCTCCTACGAGCAGTACTTC
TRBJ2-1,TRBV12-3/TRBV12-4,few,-,CASSYLTMHNEQFF,TGTGCCAGCAGTTACCTGACTATGCACAATGAGCAGTTCTTC
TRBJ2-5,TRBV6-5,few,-,CASSSLRRLDRRETQYF,TGTGCCAGCAGTTCCTTAAGGCGACTGGATCGCAGAGAGACCCAGTACTTC
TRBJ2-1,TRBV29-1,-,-,CSLGTLNEQFF,TGCAGCCTTGGGACCCTCAATGAGCAGTTCTTC
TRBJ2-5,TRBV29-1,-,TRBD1,CSVEGTGQETQYF,TGCAGCGTTGAAGGGACAGGACAAGAGACCCAGTACTTC
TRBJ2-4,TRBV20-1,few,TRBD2,CSARAGGVLDIQYF,TGCAGTGCTAGAGCCGGGGGGGTGTTGGACATTCAGTACTTC
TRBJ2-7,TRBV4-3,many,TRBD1,CASSQDHRDRENEQYF,TGCGCCAGCAGCCAAGACCACCGGGACAGGGAAAACGAGCAGTACTTC
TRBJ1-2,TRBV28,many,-,CASSPRGRLFGYTF,TGTGCCAGCAGTCCTCGGGGGCGGTTATTTGGCTACACCTTC
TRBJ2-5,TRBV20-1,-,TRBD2,CSAIAGKETQYF,TGCAGTGCTATAGCGGGAAAAGAGACCCAGTACTTC
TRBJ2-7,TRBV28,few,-,CASREIPYEQYF,TGTGCCAGTCGGGAGATTCCCTACGAGCAGTACTTC
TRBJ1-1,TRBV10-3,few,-,CAIKGWGGTEAFF,TGTGCCATCAAGGGGTGGGGAGGCACTGAAGCTTTCTTT
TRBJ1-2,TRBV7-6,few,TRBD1,CASSSGQNYGYTF,TGTGCCAGCAGCTCGGGACAGAACTATGGCTACACCTTC
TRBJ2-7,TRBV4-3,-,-,CASSQVSYLHEQYF,TGCGCCAGCAGCCAAGTATCATACCTACACGAGCAGTACTTC
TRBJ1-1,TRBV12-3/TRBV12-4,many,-,CASRPPREENTEAFF,TGTGCCAGCAGGCCACCCCGGGAGGAGAACACTGAAGCTTTCTTT
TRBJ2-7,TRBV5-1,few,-,CASNPGTGPFYEQYF,TGCGCCAGCAACCCCGGCACAGGGCCCTTCTACGAGCAGTACTTC
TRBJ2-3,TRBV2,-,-,CASTAETGDTQYF,TGTGCCAGCACGGCGGAGACGGGAGATACGCAGTATTTT
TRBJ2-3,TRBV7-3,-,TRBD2,CASGRGGLAGTDTQYF,TGTGCCAGCGGACGAGGGGGACTAGCGGGAACAGATACGCAGTATTTT
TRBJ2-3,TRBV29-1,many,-,CSGLEAGRTDTQYF,TGCAGTGGGCTCGAGGCAGGTCGCACAGATACGCAGTATTTT
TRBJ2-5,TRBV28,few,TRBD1,CASSSRQGGETQYF,TGTGCCAGCAGTTCCCGACAGGGGGGAGAGACCCAGTACTTC
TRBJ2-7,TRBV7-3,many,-,CASSLRGGDPISYEQYF,TGTGCCAGCAGCCTCAGGGGGGGAGACCCTATTTCCTACGAGCAGTACTTC
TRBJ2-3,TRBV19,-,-,CASSIGGTVGTDTQYF,TGTGCCAGTAGTATAGGGGGGACGGTCGGAACAGATACGCAGTATTTT
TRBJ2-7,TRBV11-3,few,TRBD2,CASSYGTRREQYF,TGTGCCAGCAGCTACGGGACTAGACGCGAGCAGTACTTC
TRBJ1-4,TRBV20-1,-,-,CSARRVGGRELFF,TGCAGTGCTAGACGAGTCGGAGGGAGAGAACTGTTTTTT
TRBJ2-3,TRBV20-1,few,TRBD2,CSARDSLAGLAGLDTQYF,TGCAGTGCTAGAGATTCCCTGGCGGGGCTAGCGGGACTAGATACGCAGTATTTT
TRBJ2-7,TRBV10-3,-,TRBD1,CAISPVPGQASYEQYF,TGTGCCATCAGTCCAGTCCCCGGACAGGCCTCCTACGAGCAGTACTTC
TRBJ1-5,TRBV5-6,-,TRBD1,CASSYPGTGVPLLTNQPQHF,TGTGCCAGCAGCTACCCCGGGACAGGGGTACCGCTTTTAACTAATCAGCCCCAGCATTTT
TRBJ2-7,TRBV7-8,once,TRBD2,CASSLGGRGLAGAKSYEQYF,TGTGCCAGCAGCTTAGGGGGACGGGGACTAGCGGGAGCGAAATCCTACGAGCAGTACTTC
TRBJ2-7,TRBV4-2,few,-,CASTRAGGSSYEQYF,TGTGCCAGCACTCGAGCGGGTGGGAGCTCCTACGAGCAGTACTTC
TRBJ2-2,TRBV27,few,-,CASSWGKPGELFF,TGTGCCAGCAGTTGGGGCAAACCCGGGGAGCTGTTTTTT
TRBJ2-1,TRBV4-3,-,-,CASSRTLGRFDEQFF,TGCGCCAGCAGCAGGACTTTAGGTCGATTTGATGAGCAGTTCTTC
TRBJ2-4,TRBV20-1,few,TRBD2,CSAASGSVAAKNIQYF,TGCAGTGCTGCTAGCGGGAGTGTGGCGGCCAAAAACATTCAGTACTTC
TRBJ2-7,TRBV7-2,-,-,CASSTTFYEQYF,TGTGCCAGCAGCACAACATTCTACGAGCAGTACTTC
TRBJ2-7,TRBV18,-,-,CASSHSQGYEQYF,TGTGCCAGCTCCCATTCACAGGGTTACGAGCAGTACTTC
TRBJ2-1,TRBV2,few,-,CASSERGLGSYNEQFF,TGTGCCAGCAGTGAAAGGGGCCTTGGCTCCTACAATGAGCAGTTCTTC
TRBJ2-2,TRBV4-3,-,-,CASSQASTGELFF,TGCGCCAGCAGCCAAGCTAGCACCGGGGAGCTGTTTTTT
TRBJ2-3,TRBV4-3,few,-,CASSQDGLAWGVGGTDTQYF,TGCGCCAGCAGCCAAGATGGCCTGGCGTGGGGGGTAGGAGGCACAGATACGCAGTATTTT
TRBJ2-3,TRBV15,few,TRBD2,CATSRPSTSGTFASSTDTQYF,TGTGCCACCAGCCGACCTTCGACTAGCGGCACCTTCGCCTCTAGCACAGATACGCAGTATTTT
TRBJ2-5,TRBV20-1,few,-,CSASIGGARLPQETQYF,TGCAGTGCTTCAATAGGAGGGGCGCGGTTGCCCCAAGAGACCCAGTACTTC
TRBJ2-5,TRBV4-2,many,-,CASSQRHGGQETQYF,TGTGCCAGCAGCCAGCGTCATGGCGGCCAAGAGACCCAGTACTTC
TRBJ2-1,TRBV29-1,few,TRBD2,CSVDGGRAANEQFF,TGCAGCGTTGACGGCGGGAGGGCCGCCAATGAGCAGTTCTTC
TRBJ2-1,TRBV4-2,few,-,CASSQDPRLAGYNEQFF,TGTGCCAGCAGCCAAGATCCCCGACTTGCGGGTTACAATGAGCAGTTCTTC
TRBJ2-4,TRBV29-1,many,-,CSVEDIWGARNIQYF,TGCAGCGTTGAAGATATCTGGGGGGCGCGAAACATTCAGTACTTC
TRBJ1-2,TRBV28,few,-,CASRDPAVGYTF,TGTGCCAGCCGGGACCCGGCGGTTGGCTACACCTTC
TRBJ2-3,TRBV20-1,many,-,CSARWETTDTQYF,TGCAGTGCTAGGTGGGAGACGACAGATACGCAGTATTTT
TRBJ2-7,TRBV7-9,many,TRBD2,CASSLGGLARYEQYF,TGTGCCAGCAGCTTAGGGGGACTAGCAAGGTACGAGCAGTACTTC
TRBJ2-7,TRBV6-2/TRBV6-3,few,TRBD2,CASGPGLAGAYEQYF,TGTGCCAGCGGGCCGGGACTAGCGGGAGCCTACGAGCAGTACTTC
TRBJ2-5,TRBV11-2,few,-,CASSLPWGVETQYF,TGTGCCAGCAGCTTGCCCTGGGGGGTAGAGACCCAGTACTTC
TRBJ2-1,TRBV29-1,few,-,CSVEVGQGGSNEQFF,TGCAGCGTTGAAGTGGGGCAGGGGGGCAGTAATGAGCAGTTCTTC
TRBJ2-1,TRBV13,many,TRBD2,CASSLGSRGLAVLYNEQFF,TGTGCCAGCAGCTTAGGTTCTCGGGGACTAGCGGTTCTCTACAATGAGCAGTTCTTC
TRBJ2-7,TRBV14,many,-,CASSQGNSYEQYF,TGTGCCAGCAGCCAAGGGAACTCCTACGAGCAGTACTTC
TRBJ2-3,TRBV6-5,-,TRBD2,CASRYGLAGGPDTQYF,TGTGCCAGCAGGTACGGACTAGCGGGAGGTCCAGATACGCAGTATTTT
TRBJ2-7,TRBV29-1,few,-,CSVHITLYEQYF,TGCAGCGTTCACATAACACTATACGAGCAGTACTTC
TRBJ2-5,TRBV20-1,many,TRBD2,CSARDLRGIAGSQETQYF,TGCAGTGCTAGAGATTTGCGCGGGATAGCGGGAAGCCAAGAGACCCAGTACTTC
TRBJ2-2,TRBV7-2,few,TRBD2,CASSFSGSGTGELFF,TGTGCCAGCAGCTTTAGCGGGAGTGGTACCGGGGAGCTGTTTTTT
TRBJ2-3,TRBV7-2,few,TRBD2,CASSWTSGRSFTDTQYF,TGTGCCAGCAGTTGGACTAGCGGGAGATCTTTCACAGATACGCAGTATTTT
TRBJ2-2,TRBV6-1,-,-,CASSRQVSNTGELFF,TGTGCCAGCAGCCGACAGGTCTCGAACACCGGGGAGCTGTTTTTT
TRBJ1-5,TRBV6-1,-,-,CASRGVGPGQPQHF,TGTGCCAGCAGGGGGGTGGGGCCGGGTCAGCCCCAGCATTTT
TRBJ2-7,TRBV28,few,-,CASSFSDHTSYEQYF,TGTGCCAGCAGTTTCTCGGACCATACGTCCTACGAGCAGTACTTC
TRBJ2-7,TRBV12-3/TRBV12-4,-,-,CASSTLVGASAYEQYF,TGTGCCAGCAGCACTTTGGTGGGGGCGTCAGCCTACGAGCAGTACTTC